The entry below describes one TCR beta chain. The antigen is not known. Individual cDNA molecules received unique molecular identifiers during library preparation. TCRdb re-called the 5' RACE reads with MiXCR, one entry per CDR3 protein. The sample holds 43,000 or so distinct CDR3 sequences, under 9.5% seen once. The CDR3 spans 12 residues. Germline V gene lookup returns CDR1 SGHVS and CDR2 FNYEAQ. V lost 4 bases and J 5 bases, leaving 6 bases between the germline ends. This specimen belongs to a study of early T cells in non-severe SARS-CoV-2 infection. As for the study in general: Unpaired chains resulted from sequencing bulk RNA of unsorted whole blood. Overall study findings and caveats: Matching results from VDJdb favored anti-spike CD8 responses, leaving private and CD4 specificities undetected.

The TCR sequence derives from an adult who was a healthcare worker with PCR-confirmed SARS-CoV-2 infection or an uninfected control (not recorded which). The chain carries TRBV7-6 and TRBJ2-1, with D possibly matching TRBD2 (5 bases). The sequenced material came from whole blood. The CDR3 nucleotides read TGTGCCAGCAGCTCGCGGGACAATGAGCAGTTCTTC. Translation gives CASSSRDNEQFF.